A single sample is the source of the 27 T cell receptor beta chains below, sequenced in a study of spatial heterogeneity in lung cancer. Which antigens these TCRs recognize remains unknown. Documented time point: sample taken at primary tumor resection. Whole-study findings and limits: Tumoral mutation counts were tracked by counts of expanded intratumoral alpha and beta TCRs.

MiXCR was run by TCRdb on the 5' RACE reads, yielding one entry per CDR3 protein. Found here are more than 20,000 distinct CDR3 sequences, roughly 3% of them singletons; the top ten hold 7% to 8%. The sample here was lung tumor tissue, taken at surgery. These receptor sequences come from a male donor with early-stage non-small cell lung cancer.

V is TRBV5-4 and J is TRBJ2-3; 7 bases line up with TRBD2. With 4 bases clipped from V and 0 bases from J, the junction kept 2 bases outside the gene matches. This CDR3 contains 14 residues. Germline-derived CDR1 and CDR2 are SGHNT and YYREEE (reference sequence). Here the CDR3 DNA reads TGTGCCAGCAGCCTAGCGGCTAGCACAGATACGCAGTATTTT. Translating it yields CASSLAASTDTQYF.

This clonotype was observed many times. The chain is built from TRBV5-1 and TRBJ1-1, with D possibly matching TRBD1 (6 bases). V was trimmed by 0 bases and J by 3 bases, leaving 12 bases between them. Germline V CDR1 and CDR2: SGHRS, YFSETQ. CDR3 length: 15 amino acids. The CDR3, as DNA: TGCGCCAGCAGCTTGGTTGGGGGGGCCGACACTGAAGCTTTCTTT. Protein product: CASSLVGGADTEAFF.

This clonotype was counted many times. The chain combines TRBV29-1 with TRBJ2-6; D is unclear. Trimming left V 7 bases short and J 6 bases short, with 19 bases between. The CDR3 has 15 amino acids. Germline V CDR1 and CDR2: SQVTM, ANQGSEA. The CDR3 DNA is TGCAGCGCCCGGACGGAAAGCCCATCGGCCAACGTCCTGACTTTC. Protein: CSARTESPSANVLTF.

This clonotype has a count of ten or more. This chain links TRBV3-1 with TRBJ2-5, with TRBD1 matching 8 bases. Germline CDR1 and CDR2: LGHDT and YNNKEL (reference sequence). This CDR3 region has 14 residues. V dropped 3 bases and J dropped 9; count of bases not matched to a gene: 9. The CDR3 DNA reads TGTGCCAGCAGCCAGTCGGACAGGGCCCTCGCCCAGTACTTC. This sequence encodes CASSQSDRALAQYF.

There are many counts of this clonotype. Written as DNA, the CDR3 is TGCGCCAGCAGCAGACAGGGGAACCAAGAGACCCAGTACTTC. This translates into CASSRQGNQETQYF. V usage is TRBV5-1 and J usage is TRBJ2-5, with TRBD1 matching 8 bases. This CDR3 comprises 14 residues. The V segment lost 4 bases and the J segment 0 bases; nucleotides outside the gene matches: 2. Germline assignment: CDR1 SGHRS and CDR2 YFSETQ.

This clonotype came up many times. The chain links TRBV9 to TRBJ2-1; tentatively, D is TRBD2 (6 bases). Germline values: CDR1 SGDLS, CDR2 YYNGEE. The CDR3 extends over 15 amino acids. Trimming took off 0 bases at V and 4 bases at J, with 11 bases between the two ends. CDR3 nucleotides: TGTGCCAGCAGCGTAGTGGGACTTTCGTACAATGAGCAGTTCTTC. Its protein is CASSVVGLSYNEQFF.

This clonotype was recorded at least ten times. J is TRBJ1-2 and V is TRBV24-1, with D maybe TRBD1 (5 bases). This CDR3 has 13 amino acids. Germline lookup yields CDR1 KGHDR and CDR2 SFDVKD. Trimming took off 3 bases at V and 8 bases at J, with 12 bases between the two ends. CDR3 bases: TGTGCCACCAGTGATCTTGACAGCAGCGGCTACACCTTC. Its translation is CATSDLDSSGYTF.

This clonotype was detected many times. The CDR3 sequence is CSATTTPGTGWTDTQYF. DNA for the CDR3: TGCAGTGCTACGACTACTCCCGGGACAGGGTGGACAGATACGCAGTATTTT. The rearrangement uses TRBV20-1 and TRBJ2-3; 9 bases agree with TRBD1. Germline-derived CDR1 and CDR2 are DFQATT and SNEGSKA (reference sequence). Unmatched junction bases numbered 14, after V lost 4 bases and J lost 3 bases. The CDR3 is 17 residues long.

This clonotype was recorded many times. The chain employs TRBV5-1 and TRBJ2-1; D is unresolved. V lost 0 bases and J 8 bases, leaving 9 bases between the germline ends. Germline loops: CDR1 SGHRS, CDR2 YFSETQ. CDR3 length: 13 residues. The CDR3 DNA reads as TGCGCCAGCAGCTTGGAAATACTCCATGAGCAGTTCTTC. Encoded protein: CASSLEILHEQFF.

This clonotype showed up many times. The chain employs TRBV7-2 and TRBJ2-5; 7 bases match TRBD1. The V gene end was trimmed by 2 bases and the J gene end by 2 bases; junction bases not matched to a gene: 8. The V gene's germline CDR1 is SGHTA and CDR2 FQGNSA. CDR3 length equals 16 residues. This CDR3 reads CASSLNAPGGQETQYF. CDR3 coding DNA: TGTGCCAGCAGCTTAAACGCGCCAGGGGGACAAGAGACCCAGTACTTC.

This clonotype has a count of ten or more. J is TRBJ2-3 and V is TRBV20-1; no definite D call. Per germline, CDR1 DFQATT and CDR2 SNEGSKA (reference sequence). This CDR3 has 14 amino acids. V lost 6 bases and J lost 2, with 15 bases in between. Here the CDR3 DNA reads TGCAGTGCCCCTCGACTGGGGATCACAGATACGCAGTATTTT. Protein product: CSAPRLGITDTQYF.

This clonotype has a handful of counts. The gene calls are TRBV20-1 and TRBJ2-7, with 10 bases lining up with TRBD2. The J segment lost 4 bases and the V segment lost 0 bases, leaving 15 bases of the junction unmatched. This CDR3 contains 18 residues. Germline CDR1 and CDR2: DFQATT and SNEGSKA (reference sequence). The CDR3 coding sequence is TGCAGTGCTAGAGATAGTAGGCGGCTAGCGGGAGTGGCATACGAGCAGTACTTC. It codes for CSARDSRRLAGVAYEQYF.

This clonotype was picked up many times. The chain has TRBV3-1 and TRBJ2-5, with 8 bases matching TRBD1. In germline, CDR1 is LGHDT, CDR2 YNNKEL (reference sequence). Trimming at V came to 3 bases and at J to 8 bases, leaving 2 bases not matched to a gene. This CDR3 region has 12 residues. DNA for the CDR3: TGTGCCAGCAGCCAGGACAGGGCTACCCAGTACTTC. Its translation is CASSQDRATQYF.

In its sample, this clonotype was seen many times. The chain is built from TRBV3-1 and TRBJ2-5, with 9 bases aligning to TRBD2. The CDR3 sequence is 15 residues long. CDR1 and CDR2 from the germline V gene are LGHDT and YNNKEL (reference sequence). V was clipped by 4 bases and J by 2 bases; unmatched bases: 5. CDR3 amino acids: CASSLRLAEQETQYF. The DNA of the CDR3 is TGTGCCAGCAGCCTCAGACTAGCGGAACAAGAGACCCAGTACTTC.

This clonotype was seen ten or more times. The CDR3 region is CASSLTPPTGGPDTQYF. The CDR3 coding sequence is TGTGCCAGCAGTCTAACACCCCCCACGGGAGGGCCAGATACGCAGTATTTT. The chain carries TRBV11-2 and TRBJ2-3; 8 nucleotides line up with TRBD2. V shed 6 bases, J shed 4 bases, and the junction held 15 bases outside the gene matches. CDR1 and CDR2 (germline): SGHAT, FQNNGV. CDR3 length: 17 amino acids.

This clonotype showed up many times. This sequence joins TRBV11-2 and TRBJ1-2, with D tentatively TRBD1 (5 bases). V lost 3 bases, J lost 6 bases, and 14 bases lay in between. This CDR3 is built from 14 residues. In germline, CDR1 is SGHAT, CDR2 FQNNGV. The CDR3: CASSFAQGGDGYTF. For the CDR3, the DNA is TGTGCCAGCAGCTTTGCCCAGGGCGGAGATGGCTACACCTTC.

This clonotype has ten or more counts. The rearrangement links TRBV28 to TRBJ1-2; 7 bases are a match to TRBD1. The CDR3 runs to 16 residues. J gave up 2 bases and V 7 bases, and 13 bases lay outside the gene matches. CDR1 MDHEN and CDR2 SYDVKM come from the germline V gene. This chain's CDR3 is CASTPTPGRGNYGYTF. The CDR3 DNA follows: TGTGCCAGCACCCCAACCCCGGGCAGGGGGAACTATGGCTACACCTTC.

The chain employs TRBV3-1 and TRBJ2-4; a weak D match, TRBD1 (6 bases). Germline-derived CDR1 and CDR2 are LGHDT and YNNKEL (reference sequence). This CDR3 is built from 13 residues. With 1 base removed from V and 9 bases from J, the gap between germline ends came to 10 bases. The CDR3 nucleotides read TGTGCCAGCAGCCAAGGGACAGCAGGCATTCAGTACTTC. Translating it yields CASSQGTAGIQYF.

This clonotype was recorded many times. The genes are TRBV27 and TRBJ2-5; D might be TRBD1 or TRBD2, each matching 5 bases. Germline loops: CDR1 MNHEY, CDR2 SMNVEV (reference sequence). This CDR3 region has 16 residues. Trimming shortened V by 5 bases and J by 3 bases, and 19 bases separated the two germline ends. CDR3 loop: CASSLIGHFGEETQYF. CDR3 sequence (DNA): TGTGCCAGCAGTCTAATAGGACATTTCGGGGAAGAGACCCAGTACTTC.

This clonotype was detected ten times or more. The chain is built from TRBV5-5 and TRBJ2-5, with unresolved D. Deletions cut 3 bases from V and 5 bases from J, with 14 bases between. The CDR3 has 14 residues. The germline V gene has CDR1 SGHKS and CDR2 YYEKEE (reference sequence). The CDR3 sequence: CASSSGKLGETQYF. In nucleotides, the CDR3 is TGTGCCAGCAGCTCTGGCAAACTCGGCGAGACCCAGTACTTC.

This clonotype has a count of ten or more. The CDR3 bases are TGTGCCAGCAGTTCAAGGACTGAAGATCAGCCCCAGCATTTT. The encoded protein is CASSSRTEDQPQHF. V and J are TRBV6-2 or TRBV6-3 and TRBJ1-5; D unclear. The V end was cut by 4 bases, the J end by 5 bases, with 12 bases between. The CDR3 spans 14 residues. In germline, CDR1 is MNHEY, CDR2 SVGEGT.

There are many counts of this clonotype. V usage is TRBV18 and J usage is TRBJ1-1; D is unresolved. The V and J ends lost 4 bases and 1 base respectively, with 7 bases between them. CDR1 is KGHSH, CDR2 LQKENI, per germline. This CDR3 has 13 amino acids. The CDR3 region is CASSRTENTEAFF. CDR3 DNA sequence: TGTGCCAGCTCACGGACTGAGAACACTGAAGCTTTCTTT. Drawing the rest from reference TRBV18 and TRBJ1-1, the complete variable domain is NAGVMQNPRHLVRRRGQEARLRCSPMKGHSHVYWYRQLPEEGLKFMVYLQKENIIDESGMPKERFSAEFPKEGPSILRIQQVVRGDSAAYFCASSRTENTEAFFGQGTRLTVV.

Many counts were recorded for this clonotype. The CDR3 spells CSAGGPSIYYNEQFF. Here the CDR3 DNA reads TGCAGTGCTGGCGGGCCTTCCATTTATTACAATGAGCAGTTCTTC. The chain is built from TRBV20-1 and TRBJ2-1; D possibly corresponds to TRBD2 (5 bases). Germline CDR1 DFQATT, CDR2 SNEGSKA (reference sequence). The V and J ends lost 5 bases and 4 bases respectively, with 18 bases between them. CDR3 length: 15 amino acids.

This clonotype showed up many times. This rearrangement joins TRBV30 to TRBJ1-5; D may be TRBD1 (6 bases). With 4 bases removed from V and 2 bases from J, the gap between germline ends came to 12 bases. The CDR3 sequence is 14 residues long. Looked up from germline, CDR1 is GTSNPN and CDR2 is SVGIG (reference sequence). The CDR3 nucleotides are TGTGCCTGGACTGGGGGCGGCGGCAATCAGCCCCAGCATTTT. It is translated as CAWTGGGGNQPQHF.

The rearrangement joins TRBV28 to TRBJ2-3; TRBD2 matches 15 bases. The J segment lost 3 bases and the V segment lost 5 bases, leaving 12 bases of the junction unmatched. CDR1 is MDHEN and CDR2 is SYDVKM in the germline V gene. CDR3 length equals 19 residues. CDR3: CASSPRPGLAGGRTDTQYF. The CDR3 DNA reads TGTGCCAGCAGTCCCCGACCGGGACTAGCGGGGGGCAGGACAGATACGCAGTATTTT. Full variable domain (outside the CDR3, taken from reference TRBV28 and TRBJ2-3): DVKVTQSSRYLVKRTGEKVFLECVQDMDHENMFWYRQDPGLGLRLIYFSYDVKMKEKGDIPEGYSVSREKKERFSLILESASTNQTSMYLCASSPRPGLAGGRTDTQYFGPGTRLTVL.

This clonotype was found many times. The CDR3 protein is CATSDPLSGSSYNEQFF. As DNA, the CDR3 is TGTGCCACCAGTGATCCCCTGAGCGGGAGTTCCTACAATGAGCAGTTCTTC. This rearrangement joins TRBV24-1 to TRBJ2-1; the match to TRBD2 covers 8 bases. The CDR3 sequence is 17 residues long. Germline assignment: CDR1 KGHDR and CDR2 SFDVKD. The V segment lost 3 bases and the J segment 1 base; nucleotides outside the gene matches: 7.

This clonotype has ten or more counts. The rearrangement links TRBV12-3 or TRBV12-4 to TRBJ2-1; TRBD1 matches at 7 bases. CDR3 length: 15 amino acids. V was clipped by 10 bases and J by 2 bases; unmatched bases: 11. The chain's CDR3 is CAISFIQGTYNEQFF. CDR3 nucleotides: TGTGCCATCTCTTTTATACAGGGGACCTACAATGAGCAGTTCTTC.